This T cell receptor beta chain was documented in a study of cytomegalovirus exposure and HLA in healthy donors. This clone was observed a handful of times. This CDR3 contains 15 residues. Germline V CDR1 and CDR2: SGDLS, YYNGEE. J lost 4 bases, V lost 4 bases, and 8 bases had no gene match. Using immunoSEQ multiplex PCR, the repertoire was profiled, and TCRdb retains in-frame clones only, with some absent. In the table there are 99,000 or so clones, around 83% of which are singletons. The source of this sequence is a woman aged 18-29 years in good health and CMV-seropositive. Sequencing was carried out using PBMCs. The chain couples TRBV9 to TRBJ2-5, with 9 nucleotides matching TRBD1. Here the CDR3 DNA reads TGTGCCAGCAGCCGATATACAGGGGGCACAGAGACCCAGTACTTC. Its protein product is CASSRYTGGTETQYF. Variable domain in full (rest from reference TRBV9 and TRBJ2-5): DSGVTQTPKHLITATGQRVTLRCSPRSGDLSVYWYQQSLDQGLQFLIQYYNGEERAKGNILERFSAQQFPDLHSELNLSSLELGDSALYFCASSRYTGGTETQYFGPGTRLLVL.